This T cell receptor (beta chain) originates from a study of blood T cell repertoires in COVID-19. V lost 0 bases to trimming and J lost 2 bases; unmatched junction nucleotides: 3. The CDR3 consists of 16 residues. The germline V gene has CDR1 SGHRS and CDR2 YFSETQ. Measured with immunoSEQ multiplex PCR; TCRdb has only the in-frame clones, and not every one. The table includes fewer than 350,000 clones, approximately 88% detected once. The TCR sequence derives from a woman aged 40-49 years who had recovered from COVID-19. The sample comprised PBMCs or T cells enriched from blood (not recorded which). The chain has TRBV5-1 and TRBJ2-3, with 10 bases fitting TRBD2. In DNA form, the CDR3 reads TGCGCCAGCAGCTTGGATCTAGCGGGGGTCACAGATACGCAGTATTTT. The encoded protein is CASSLDLAGVTDTQYF.